This T cell receptor (beta chain) was recovered during a study of cytomegalovirus exposure and HLA in healthy donors. The germline gives CDR1 SGHTA, CDR2 FQGNSA. The CDR3 totals 15 residues. Regarding this clone: Its antigen is as yet unknown. The germline gene is not matched at one end of the junction; a read error may be the cause.

The PCR contained 60 Vbeta and 13 Jbeta primers. Measured with immunoSEQ multiplex PCR; TCRdb has only the in-frame clones, and not every one. Here the sample spans 150,000 to 200,000 clones, less than 75% being singletons. General study points: Fewer N-insertions (relative to the roughly 630-donor mean) were reportedly seen in an Asian-associated ancestry cluster in a later analysis. Indistinguishable V segments, including TRBV6-2 and TRBV6-3, were excluded. The sole available immune exposure information was CMV serostatus.

The chain is built from TRBV7-2 and TRBJ1-1, with 9 bases identical to TRBD1. The origin of this receptor is a girl aged 5-17 years in good health and CMV-seronegative. Sequencing used PBMCs. This CDR3 is CASSSYGTGNAEAFF. The CDR3 DNA sequence: TGTGCCAGCAGCTCTTACGGGACAGGGAACGCTGAAGCTTTCTTT.